This entry lists 26 T cell receptor beta chains sequenced from one sample in a study of T cells in Graves' hyperthyroidism and ophthalmopathy. Researchers took RNA transcripts and amplified the TCR beta CDR3 regions from them. In the first-round RT-PCR of the TCR CDR3, the HTBI primer set was used. TCRdb analysed the multiplex PCR reads with MiXCR anew, one entry per CDR3 protein. The sample has 700,000 to 950,000 distinct CDR3 sequences; around 40% are singletons. The specimen sequenced was blood. These receptors were obtained from a woman between 35 and 50 years old with Graves' hyperthyroidism.

This clonotype was detected many times. This chain joins TRBV5-4 and TRBJ1-3; TRBD1 agrees at 8 bases. The V and J ends lost 2 bases and 3 bases, in that order; junction bases with no gene match: 1. Germline V gene sequence: CDR1 SGHNT, CDR2 YYREEE (reference sequence). The CDR3 is made up of 14 amino acids. This CDR3 is CASSFRGLGNTIYF. The CDR3 DNA sequence: TGTGCCAGCAGCTTCAGGGGGCTTGGAAACACCATATATTTT.

On this clonotype itself: Mismatch with germline at one junction end may stem from a read error. The chain is built from TRBV4-3 and TRBJ1-3; no firm D call. CDR1 LGHNA and CDR2 YSLEER come from the germline V gene. CDR3 length equals 13 residues. The CDR3 DNA follows: TGCGCCGGCAGCCAAGAAAGGGGAAACACCATATATTTT. Amino acids: CAGSQERGNTIYF.

This clonotype was observed at least ten times. The CDR3 DNA reads as TGCAGCGTTGGGGCAGGGACGAATTCACCCCTCCACTTT. Translation gives CSVGAGTNSPLHF. The gene calls are TRBV29-1 and TRBJ1-6; tentatively, D is TRBD1 (5 bases). The ends were cut back, 4 bases at V and 7 bases at J, with 11 bases in the middle. The germline V gene has CDR1 SQVTM and CDR2 ANQGSEA. This CDR3 is built from 13 residues.

The chain carries TRBV4-1 and TRBJ2-7; 10 positions agree with TRBD2. Germline V gene data show CDR1 as MGHRA and CDR2 as YSYEKL. The junction had 5 bases not matched to a gene; V was cut back by 2 bases and J by 4 bases. The CDR3 runs 15 residues. CDR3 residues: CASSQLTSGSYEQYF. Written as DNA, the CDR3 is TGCGCCAGCAGCCAATTGACTAGCGGGTCTTACGAGCAGTACTTC.

The chain links TRBV5-6 to TRBJ2-7, with 9 bases identical to TRBD1. The CDR3 is made up of 15 amino acids. V gave up 4 bases and J gave up 2 bases; unmatched junction bases: 7. From germline, CDR1 is SGHDT and CDR2 YYEEEE. The CDR3 DNA reads TGTGCCAGCAGCCAACGGGACAGGGTTGCCTACGAGCAGTACTTC. It codes for CASSQRDRVAYEQYF.

Of note for this clonotype: As the CDR3 is not closed by the conserved phenylalanine or tryptophan, this likely results from a read error. The limits of the CDR3 on the DNA are not certain, so only TCRdb's listed CDR3 is given. The rearrangement uses TRBV3-1 and TRBJ1-2. The V gene's germline CDR1 is LGHDT and CDR2 YNNKEL (reference sequence). The CDR3 is 13 residues long, counting both termini. CDR3 amino acids: CASSQGYGGRLTV.

The J gene is TRBJ2-5, the V gene TRBV6-6; no definite D call. Trimming removed 11 bases at V and 1 base at J, with 11 bases between. The germline V gene has CDR1 MNHNY and CDR2 SVGAGI (reference sequence). The CDR3 loop spans 12 amino acids. This CDR3 reads CASAWGQETQYF. The CDR3 nucleotides are TGTGCCTCCGCCTGGGGCCAAGAGACCCAGTACTTC.

The chain employs TRBV7-3 and TRBJ2-4, with 9 positions matching TRBD1. Germline loops: CDR1 SGHTA, CDR2 FQGTGA. Losses at the gene ends were 4 bases for V and 8 bases for J; bases not matched to a gene: 12. The length of the CDR3 is 16 residues. DNA for the CDR3: TGTGCCAGCAGCTCCAACAGGATGGGGACAGGGCACATTCAGTACTTC. It translates to CASSSNRMGTGHIQYF.

The chain couples TRBV20-1 to TRBJ2-1; no reliable D call. Trimming left V 2 bases short and J 6 bases short, with 5 bases between. This CDR3 spans 11 amino acids. The germline gives CDR1 DFQATT, CDR2 SNEGSKA (reference sequence). The CDR3 DNA reads TGCAGTGCTAGACTAGTCAATGAGCAGTTCTTC. It translates to CSARLVNEQFF.

This clonotype was seen only a few times. This rearrangement joins TRBV4-3 to TRBJ1-6, with a possible D match to TRBD1 (6 bases). This CDR3 contains 14 residues. From germline, CDR1 is LGHNA and CDR2 YSLEER. V was cut by 3 bases and J by 8 bases, with 11 bases left in between. The CDR3 region is CASSHTGLDSPLHF. CDR3 bases: TGCGCCAGCAGCCATACAGGGTTGGATTCACCCCTCCACTTT.

Regarding this clonotype: This may arise from a read error, as a much more abundant clone is one base away. CDR3 nucleotide sequence: TGTGCCAGCAGCTTAGGGGTGGCCCTGGCACAAGGGACCCAGTACTTC. Encoded protein: CASSLGVALAQGTQYF. This sequence joins TRBV7-9 and TRBJ2-5; no definite D call. From germline, CDR1 is SEHNR and CDR2 FQNEAQ (reference sequence). This CDR3 is 16 amino acids long.

Details on this clonotype: A much bigger clone sits one base away, suggesting this may be a read error. CDR3 DNA: TGTGCCAGCAGCTTGGGGAGGGACCGCGTTTATGGCTACACCTTC. Translating it yields CASSLGRDRVYGYTF. The chain uses TRBV4-2 and TRBJ1-2; D is possibly TRBD1 (5 bases). The germline CDR1 and CDR2 sequences are LGHNA and YNFKEQ. The CDR3 length is 15 residues. Trimming stripped 5 bases from V and 5 bases from J, with 18 bases between.

V and J are TRBV20-1 and TRBJ2-2; 10 nucleotides match TRBD1. The CDR3 extends over 16 amino acids. J was trimmed by 2 bases and V by 0 bases; bases with no gene match: 3. The germline V gene encodes CDR1 DFQATT and CDR2 SNEGSKA (reference sequence). In DNA, the CDR3 is TGCAGTGCTAGAGACCGACAGGGGGCAAACACCGGGGAGCTGTTTTTT. Its translation is CSARDRQGANTGELFF.

A word on this clonotype: Possible read error: a much larger clone is one base away. The chain is built from TRBV19 and TRBJ2-7; TRBD1 matches at 8 bases. The length of the CDR3 is 14 residues. Germline CDR1 is LNHDA and CDR2 is SQIVND (reference sequence). The CDR3 here is CASSRGQAADEQHF. CDR3 DNA: TGTGCCAGTAGTAGGGGACAGGCGGCCGACGAGCAGCACTTC.

This clonotype has ten or more counts. This sequence joins TRBV4-1 and TRBJ2-7; 7 positions match TRBD2. CDR1 is MGHRA, CDR2 YSYEKL, per germline. V lost 4 bases, J lost 3 bases, and 9 bases stayed unmatched. The CDR3 is made up of 15 amino acids. DNA of the CDR3: TGCGCCAGCAGCCCTCGCGGCGGGAGAAACTACGAGCAGTACTTC. The encoded protein is CASSPRGGRNYEQYF.

A note on this clonotype: It may be a read error: a sequence one base away is much more abundant. The rearrangement uses TRBV12-3 or TRBV12-4 and TRBJ1-1; 8 nucleotides line up with TRBD1. This CDR3 contains 13 residues. The J segment lost 10 bases and the V segment lost 7 bases, leaving 11 bases of the junction unmatched. The DNA for the CDR3 is TGTGCCAGCACCCGGGACAGGAAAGCTGTAGCTTTCTTT. Residues: CASTRDRKAVAFF.

A word on this clonotype: The junction and the germline gene differ at one end; a read error may be behind it. The rearrangement uses TRBV20-1 and TRBJ2-5; D gene unclear. Germline V gene lookup returns CDR1 DFQATT and CDR2 SNEGSKA (reference sequence). CDR3 length: 14 residues. CDR3 in amino acids: CSAGDLTFAETQYF. The CDR3 nucleotides are TGCAGTGCTGGAGATTTAACCTTCGCAGAGACCCAGTACTTC.

The chain combines TRBV20-1 with TRBJ2-7, with a tentative D call TRBD2 (6 bases). Between the trimmed V and J ends, which lost 6 bases and 1 base, there was a span of 10 bases. The CDR3 covers 12 residues. The germline V gene has CDR1 DFQATT and CDR2 SNEGSKA (reference sequence). The CDR3 DNA follows: TGCAGTGCAAGACGGGAGTCCTACGAGCAGTACTTC. It translates to CSARRESYEQYF.

This clonotype was counted many times. This chain links TRBV7-3 with TRBJ2-2; 7 nucleotides match TRBD2. Germline V gene data show CDR1 as SGHTA and CDR2 as FQGTGA. Trimming cost V 0 bases and J 1 base; bases outside gene matches: 5. The CDR3 length is 17 residues. This chain's CDR3 is CASSLTTTSRNTGELFF. The CDR3 region has the DNA TGTGCCAGCAGCTTAACCACGACTAGCCGGAACACCGGGGAGCTGTTTTTT. Combining the CDR3 with reference TRBV7-3 and TRBJ2-2 gives the whole variable domain GAGVSQTPSNKVTEKGKYVELRCDPISGHTALYWYRQSLGQGPEFLIYFQGTGAADDSGLPNDRFFAVRPEGSVSTLKIQRTERGDSAVYLCASSLTTTSRNTGELFFGEGSRLTVL.

As to this clonotype: A junction boundary mismatches the germline segment, possibly from a read error. The genes are TRBV10-3 and TRBJ2-2; D not certain. Germline-derived CDR1 and CDR2 are ENHRY and SYGVKD. This CDR3 contains 15 residues. The CDR3 DNA sequence: TGTGCCAGCAGTTTATCCAGGCCGAACACCGGGGAGCTGTTTTTT. Translated, it gives CASSLSRPNTGELFF.

This clonotype was counted at least ten times. V and J are TRBV9 and TRBJ2-2; D gene ambiguous. Germline V gene lookup returns CDR1 SGDLS and CDR2 YYNGEE. V was shortened by 0 bases and J by 6 bases, with 12 bases between the two germline ends. The CDR3 is made up of 15 amino acids. CDR3 protein: CASSVAGLVSGELFF. The CDR3 nucleotides read TGTGCCAGCAGCGTAGCCGGGCTAGTCTCCGGGGAGCTGTTTTTT.

This clonotype showed up just a few times. The V call is TRBV6-4, the J call TRBJ1-6, with D possibly matching TRBD1 (6 bases). V was pared by 8 bases and J by 0 bases, with 14 bases between. Germline lookup yields CDR1 MRHNA and CDR2 SNTAGT. There are 16 residues in the CDR3. The CDR3, as DNA: TGTGCCAGCCAGGCAGGGGCGAGCTCCTATAATTCACCCCTCCACTTT. Its translation is CASQAGASSYNSPLHF.

This clonotype was counted ten times or more. The chain couples TRBV6-5 to TRBJ1-1; D is perhaps TRBD1 (5 bases). CDR3 length: 14 residues. Between the trimmed V and J ends, which lost 8 bases and 1 base, there was a span of 14 bases. Germline V gene sequence: CDR1 MNHEY, CDR2 SVGAGI. CDR3 nucleotide sequence: TGTGCCAGCTTCGCCGGGCAGGGGAACACTGAAGCTTTCTTT. Translating gives CASFAGQGNTEAFF.

This clonotype came up many times. V gene TRBV20-1 combines with J gene TRBJ2-5; no reliable D call. The germline V and J ends were trimmed by 6 bases and 1 base, with 9 bases remaining between them. The germline V gene has CDR1 DFQATT and CDR2 SNEGSKA (reference sequence). This CDR3 comprises 12 residues. For the CDR3, the DNA is TGCAGTGCGCGAACCATCCAAGAGACCCAGTACTTC. This translates into CSARTIQETQYF.

Concerning this clonotype itself: Being one base from a much bigger clone, this may be a read error. The chain employs TRBV11-2 and TRBJ1-2; D gene ambiguous. CDR3 length: 13 residues. V gave up 0 bases and J gave up 3 bases, with 5 bases separating them. Per the germline V gene, CDR1 is SGHAT and CDR2 is FQNNGV. CDR3 protein: CASSLERDYGYTF. CDR3 sequence (DNA): TGTGCCAGCAGCTTAGAGAGGGACTATGGCTACACCTTC.

Only a few counts were recorded for this clonotype. The gene calls are TRBV19 and TRBJ1-4; D gene ambiguous. Germline CDR1 reads LNHDA; CDR2 reads SQIVND (reference sequence). V lost 7 bases and J 4 bases, leaving 16 bases between the germline ends. This CDR3 has 15 residues. This chain's CDR3 is CASNQGNSYNEKLFF. CDR3 DNA: TGTGCCAGTAACCAAGGGAACAGTTATAATGAAAAACTGTTTTTT.